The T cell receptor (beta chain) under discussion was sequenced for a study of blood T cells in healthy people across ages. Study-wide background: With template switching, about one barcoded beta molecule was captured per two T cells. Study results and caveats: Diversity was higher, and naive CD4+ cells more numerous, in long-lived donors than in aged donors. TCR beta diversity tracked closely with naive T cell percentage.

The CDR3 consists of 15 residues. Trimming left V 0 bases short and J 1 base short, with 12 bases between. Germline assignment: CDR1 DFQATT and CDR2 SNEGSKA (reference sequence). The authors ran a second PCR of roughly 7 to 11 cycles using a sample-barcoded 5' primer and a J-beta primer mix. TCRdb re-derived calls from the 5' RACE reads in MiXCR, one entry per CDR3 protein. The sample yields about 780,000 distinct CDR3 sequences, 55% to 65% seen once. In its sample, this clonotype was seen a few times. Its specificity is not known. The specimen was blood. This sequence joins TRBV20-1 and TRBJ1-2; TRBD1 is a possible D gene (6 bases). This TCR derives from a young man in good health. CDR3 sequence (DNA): TGCAGTGCTAGAGAAAGGGGGGGACATAACTATGGCTACACCTTC. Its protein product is CSARERGGHNYGYTF.